This T cell receptor beta chain was captured by sequencing in a study of early T cells in non-severe SARS-CoV-2 infection. There are a few counts of this clonotype. TCRdb reanalysed the 5' RACE reads using MiXCR and keeps one entry per CDR3 protein. The repertoire consists of tens of thousands of distinct CDR3 sequences, with 4.5% to 6% occurring once and the leading ten covering around 6.6%. This clonotype originated in an adult who was a healthcare worker with PCR-confirmed SARS-CoV-2 infection or an uninfected control (not recorded which). The sequencing here drew on whole blood, taken at baseline.

Written as DNA, the CDR3 is TGTGCCAGCTCCCCGGGCTCCGGAGTCGGGAATGGCTACACCTTC. This translates into CASSPGSGVGNGYTF. The chain employs TRBV18 and TRBJ1-2; D gene unclear. The CDR3 consists of 15 residues. V lost 6 bases, J lost 6 bases, and 20 bases lay in between. CDR1 is KGHSH, CDR2 LQKENI, per germline.